This T cell receptor beta chain stems from a study of tumor-infiltrating lymphocytes in primary liver carcinoma. Concerning this clonotype itself: A much larger clonotype is one base distant, so this may be a read error.

The CDR3 has 18 residues. The germline gives CDR1 SGHRS, CDR2 YFSETQ. Unsorted bulk tissue of about 20-32 mg yielded co-extracted RNA and DNA. Production of TCR beta cDNA used around 0.45 ug total RNA together with a constant-region primer. Construction of TCR beta libraries relied on three successive nested multiplex PCR rounds employing slightly modified ARM-PCR. Researchers ran the first two PCR rounds for roughly 10 cycles each with TRBV1-TRBV30 forward primers and a C-beta reverse primer. Via MiXCR, TCRdb re-called the multiplex PCR reads, giving one row per CDR3 protein. The repertoire holds 40,000 to 60,000 distinct CDR3 sequences, with about two thirds as singletons.

Sequencing input: liver tumor tissue from sampling region 5. As for subset: tumor region T5, tumor centre. The receptor comes from a man aged 35-49 years with primary liver carcinoma and hepatitis B virus infection. The chain links TRBV5-1 to TRBJ2-2; 15 nucleotides agree with TRBD2. CDR3 residues: CTSSFGTSGRINTGELFF. The CDR3 DNA reads as TGCACCAGCAGCTTTGGGACTAGCGGGAGGATAAACACCGGGGAGCTGTTTTTT.